The 22 T cell receptor beta chains below all came from one sample that was sequenced in a study of T cell responses to AZD1222 COVID-19 vaccine. Assay: immunoSEQ multiplex PCR; the TCRdb copy retains only in-frame clones and omits some. The repertoire consists of under 300,000 clones, with about 92% occurring once and the leading ten covering around 0.58%. The sample here was peripheral blood, taken on day 0 of AZD1222 vaccination. The source is an adult in good health.

This chain joins TRBV29-1 and TRBJ1-2; tentatively, D is TRBD1 (6 bases). This CDR3 is 12 amino acids long. Looked up from germline, CDR1 is SQVTM and CDR2 is ANQGSEA. Trimming stripped 4 bases from V and 4 bases from J, with 10 bases between. The CDR3 DNA follows: TGCAGCGTTGCCGGGGGCCCCTATGGCTACACCTTC. It codes for CSVAGGPYGYTF.

A single count supports this clone. This chain uses TRBV5-4 with TRBJ1-6; D might be TRBD1 (6 bases). The CDR3 length is 16 residues. The V gene lost 0 bases and the J gene lost 5 bases, with 12 bases spanning the gap. From germline, CDR1 is SGHNT and CDR2 YYREEE (reference sequence). CDR3 protein: CASSLVRGLDNSPLHF. For the CDR3, the DNA is TGTGCCAGCAGCTTGGTCAGGGGTCTGGATAATTCACCCCTCCACTTT.

The rearrangement links TRBV2 to TRBJ1-6; 8 bases line up with TRBD1. J was trimmed by 2 bases and V by 7 bases; bases with no gene match: 7. The CDR3 has 16 residues. Germline V gene data show CDR1 as SNHLY and CDR2 as FYNNEI. The CDR3 loop is CASIAGTGPYNSPLHF. As DNA, the CDR3 is TGTGCCAGCATCGCCGGGACAGGACCCTATAATTCACCCCTCCACTTT. Based on the CDR3 plus reference TRBV2 and TRBJ1-6, the full variable domain is EPEVTQTPSHQVTQMGQEVILRCVPISNHLYFYWYRQILGQKVEFLVSFYNNEISEKSEIFDDQFSVERPDGSNFTLKIRSTKLEDSAMYFCASIAGTGPYNSPLHFGNGTRLTVT.

V and J are TRBV28 and TRBJ2-1; weak D call: TRBD2 (6 bases). Between the trimmed V and J ends, which lost 4 bases and 12 bases, there was a span of 13 bases. The CDR3 has 12 residues. In germline, CDR1 is MDHEN, CDR2 SYDVKM. This CDR3 is CASSWRGGRQFF. DNA for the CDR3: TGTGCCAGCAGTTGGAGGGGTGGAAGGCAGTTCTTC. Full variable domain (rest looked up from reference TRBV28 and TRBJ2-1): DVKVTQSSRYLVKRTGEKVFLECVQDMDHENMFWYRQDPGLGLRLIYFSYDVKMKEKGDIPEGYSVSREKKERFSLILESASTNQTSMYLCASSWRGGRQFFGPGTRLTVL.

The V and J genes are TRBV2 and TRBJ2-7; TRBD2 matches at 8 bases. After removal of 9 bases from V and 2 bases from J, the junction contained 18 bases not matched to a gene. The CDR3 sequence is 17 residues long. Looked up from germline, CDR1 is SNHLY and CDR2 is FYNNEI. For the CDR3, the DNA is TGTGCCAGTTACACGTCGCTTGGCGGGAGGCGCGCCTACGAGCAGTACTTC. Amino acids: CASYTSLGGRRAYEQYF.

This rearrangement joins TRBV4-1 to TRBJ2-7; D gene unclear. The germline V gene encodes CDR1 MGHRA and CDR2 YSYEKL. Trimming removed 4 bases from V and 0 bases from J, with 10 bases in between. The CDR3 loop spans 14 amino acids. CDR3 coding DNA: TGCGCCAGCAGCCCGGCGGAGAGCTCCTACGAGCAGTACTTC. The encoded protein is CASSPAESSYEQYF.

The count of this clone is one. J is TRBJ1-4 and V is TRBV15; a possible D gene is TRBD1 (6 bases). The CDR3 spans 16 residues. CDR1 is LNHNV, CDR2 YYDKDF, per germline (reference sequence). The germline V and J ends were trimmed by 0 bases and 4 bases, with 12 bases remaining between them. The CDR3 region is CATSRDRGHLNEKLFF. The CDR3 DNA reads as TGTGCCACCAGCAGAGATCGGGGGCACCTTAATGAAAAACTGTTTTTT.

The chain couples TRBV5-1 to TRBJ2-3; a possible D gene is TRBD1 (6 bases). V lost 7 bases and J lost 3, with 12 bases in between. CDR1 is SGHRS and CDR2 is YFSETQ in the germline V gene. This CDR3 is built from 13 residues. CDR3 sequence: CASGRGGTDTQYF. The CDR3 bases are TGCGCCAGCGGGCGAGGGGGAACAGATACGCAGTATTTT.

A word on this clone: One end of the junction does not line up with germline, which may come from a read error. The chain links TRBV10-3 to TRBJ2-5, with 7 bases fitting TRBD1. Per germline, CDR1 ENHRY and CDR2 SYGVKD. The CDR3 loop spans 13 amino acids. The chain's CDR3 is CATLGQTQGTQYF. CDR3 nucleotides: TGTGCCACCTTGGGACAGACCCAAGGGACCCAGTACTTC.

The CDR3 region is CASSTSGTGNGYTF. The CDR3 DNA is TGTGCCAGCAGCACCTCCGGGACAGGAAATGGCTACACCTTC. The chain combines TRBV7-2 with TRBJ1-2; 8 bases fit TRBD1. The CDR3 runs to 14 residues. Trimming removed 5 bases from V and 6 bases from J; junction bases left unmatched: 8. CDR1 and CDR2 from the germline V gene are SGHTA and FQGNSA.

This clone was seen only once. The V call is TRBV6-5, the J call TRBJ2-2; D gene ambiguous. V was shortened by 4 bases and J by 1 base, with 7 bases between the two germline ends. CDR1 and CDR2 from the germline V gene are MNHEY and SVGAGI. The CDR3 loop spans 14 amino acids. Written as DNA, the CDR3 is TGTGCCAGCAGTTGGGAAGGGAACACCGGGGAGCTGTTTTTT. This translates into CASSWEGNTGELFF.

The rearrangement joins TRBV15 to TRBJ1-1, with D unresolved. Germline loops: CDR1 LNHNV, CDR2 YYDKDF (reference sequence). The V and J ends lost 3 bases and 0 bases respectively, with 5 bases between them. The CDR3 has 13 residues. The CDR3 sequence is CATSRVMNTEAFF. The CDR3 DNA sequence: TGTGCCACCAGCAGGGTCATGAACACTGAAGCTTTCTTT.

The genes are TRBV7-3 and TRBJ1-2; TRBD1 agrees at 7 bases. This CDR3 has 13 residues. J gave up 8 bases and V 4 bases, and 7 bases lay outside the gene matches. Germline V gene data show CDR1 as SGHTA and CDR2 as FQGTGA. CDR3 amino acids: CASSYRQGGGYTF. The DNA of the CDR3 is TGTGCCAGCAGCTATCGACAGGGAGGGGGCTACACCTTC.

The chain uses TRBV13 and TRBJ1-6, with TRBD1 identical over 7 bases. This CDR3 spans 16 amino acids. V was pared by 0 bases and J by 7 bases, with 6 bases of the junction left unmatched. The germline gives CDR1 PRHDT, CDR2 FYEKMQ (reference sequence). The CDR3 spells CASSLGPRGWNSPLHF. CDR3 in DNA: TGTGCCAGCAGCTTAGGGCCCAGGGGGTGGAATTCACCCCTCCACTTT.

The CDR3 loop is CSASPRRGQGAAYEQYF. The CDR3 DNA is TGCAGTGCTAGTCCCAGAAGAGGGCAGGGAGCGGCATACGAGCAGTACTTC. The chain joins TRBV20-1 to TRBJ2-7, with D tentatively TRBD1 or TRBD2 (5 bases each). Germline V gene sequence: CDR1 DFQATT, CDR2 SNEGSKA (reference sequence). The CDR3 has 17 amino acids. Trimming took 3 bases from V and 4 from J, leaving 25 bases between them.

This clone was found a few times. This chain joins TRBV29-1 and TRBJ1-1; 8 positions match TRBD1. V shed 6 bases, J shed 4 bases, and the junction held 1 base outside the gene matches. CDR3 size: 11 residues. Germline V gene data show CDR1 as SQVTM and CDR2 as ANQGSEA. CDR3 coding DNA: TGCAGCGTCACAGGGGGCACTGAAGCTTTCTTT. Amino acid sequence: CSVTGGTEAFF.

V usage is TRBV28 and J usage is TRBJ2-7, with 8 bases that match TRBD1. The CDR3 loop spans 15 amino acids. With 5 bases clipped from V and 2 bases from J, the junction kept 8 bases outside the gene matches. Germline-derived CDR1 and CDR2 are MDHEN and SYDVKM. The CDR3 DNA reads as TGTGCCAGCAGTCCCGGACAGGGACTCACCTACGAGCAGTACTTC. It specifies CASSPGQGLTYEQYF.

In its sample, this clone was seen once. The genes are TRBV4-1 and TRBJ2-3, with 9 bases aligning to TRBD2. This CDR3 has 19 residues. The ends lost 4 bases at V and 2 bases at J; junction bases unmatched: 16. In germline, CDR1 is MGHRA, CDR2 YSYEKL. In nucleotides, the CDR3 is TGCGCCAGCAGCCCCACACCCTCCCTCCTAGCGGGGAACACAGATACGCAGTATTTT. Protein product: CASSPTPSLLAGNTDTQYF.

The rearrangement joins TRBV29-1 to TRBJ2-5; D call uncertain. The CDR3 spans 14 residues. Between the trimmed V and J ends, which lost 4 bases and 3 bases, there was a span of 15 bases. CDR1 and CDR2 (germline): SQVTM, ANQGSEA. CDR3 in amino acids: CSVVRIWKKETQYF. As DNA, the CDR3 is TGCAGCGTTGTTCGGATTTGGAAGAAAGAGACCCAGTACTTC. The variable domain in full, completed from reference TRBV29-1 and TRBJ2-5, reads SAVISQKPSRDICQRGTSLTIQCQVDSQVTMMFWYRQQPGQSLTLIATANQGSEATYESGFVIDKFPISRPNLTFSTLTVSNMSPEDSSIYLCSVVRIWKKETQYFGPGTRLLVL.

The V call is TRBV10-3, the J call TRBJ1-3; D gene ambiguous. CDR3 length: 14 amino acids. Germline assignment: CDR1 ENHRY and CDR2 SYGVKD. The V end was cut by 2 bases, the J end by 0 bases, with 5 bases between. CDR3 sequence reads: CAISEGFSGNTIYF. In DNA form, the CDR3 reads TGTGCCATCAGTGAGGGGTTCTCTGGAAACACCATATATTTT.

The genes are TRBV15 and TRBJ1-3; the D is unclear. The CDR3 loop spans 16 amino acids. The V gene's germline CDR1 is LNHNV and CDR2 YYDKDF (reference sequence). V lost 5 bases and J 3 bases, leaving 17 bases between the germline ends. The CDR3 sequence is CATSPPISGFGNTIYF. For the CDR3, the DNA is TGTGCCACCAGCCCTCCGATATCGGGGTTTGGAAACACCATATATTTT.

The V gene is TRBV19, the J gene TRBJ1-2; tentatively, D is TRBD1 (5 bases). The CDR3 sequence is 15 residues long. The germline V and J ends were trimmed by 3 bases and 6 bases, with 17 bases remaining between them. The germline CDR1 and CDR2 sequences are LNHDA and SQIVND (reference sequence). The CDR3 is CASSIFQGVADGYTF. The CDR3 coding sequence is TGTGCCAGTAGTATCTTCCAGGGTGTTGCGGATGGCTACACCTTC. The full variable domain, its missing parts supplied by reference TRBV19 and TRBJ1-2, is DGGITQSPKYLFRKEGQNVTLSCEQNLNHDAMYWYRQDPGQGLRLIYYSQIVNDFQKGDIAEGYSVSREKKESFPLTVTSAQKNPTAFYLCASSIFQGVADGYTFGSGTRLTVV.